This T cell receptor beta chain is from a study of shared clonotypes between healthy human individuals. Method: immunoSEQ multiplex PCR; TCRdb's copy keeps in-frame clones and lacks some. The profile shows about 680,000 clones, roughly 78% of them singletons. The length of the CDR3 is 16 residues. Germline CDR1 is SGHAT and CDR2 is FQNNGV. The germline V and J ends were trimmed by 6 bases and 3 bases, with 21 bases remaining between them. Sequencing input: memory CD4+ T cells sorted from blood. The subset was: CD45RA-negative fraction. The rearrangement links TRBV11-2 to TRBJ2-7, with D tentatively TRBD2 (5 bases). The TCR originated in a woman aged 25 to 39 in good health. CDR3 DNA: TGTGCCAGCAGTGAAGGACCCCGCGGAGGCCGCTACGAGCAGTACTTC. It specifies CASSEGPRGGRYEQYF.